Below, one TCR beta chain is given with its context. Its antigen is undetermined. This sample is part of a study of T-cell memory formation after mild COVID-19. TCRdb used MiXCR to reprocess the 5' RACE reads, holding one entry per CDR3 protein. The profile covers roughly 350,000 distinct CDR3 sequences, with around a fifth appearing a single time and roughly an eighth taken by the ten largest. Findings and limits, study-wide: Pre-infection memory already had some responding clones, implying cross-reactive memory joined.

The specimen sequenced was PBMCs or a T cell subset sorted from them (not recorded which). The sequence was obtained from an adult woman who had mild COVID-19 (a few samples of this study predate the infection). Cell type and time point are not known.

For the CDR3, the DNA is TGTGCCACCAGTGATTGGGGACAGGGAGCATCCTACAATGAGCAGTTCTTC. Protein sequence: CATSDWGQGASYNEQFF. The rearrangement joins TRBV24-1 to TRBJ2-1; 9 bases are shared with TRBD1. There are 17 residues in the CDR3. With 2 bases clipped from V and 1 base from J, the junction kept 5 bases outside the gene matches. In germline, CDR1 is KGHDR, CDR2 SFDVKD.